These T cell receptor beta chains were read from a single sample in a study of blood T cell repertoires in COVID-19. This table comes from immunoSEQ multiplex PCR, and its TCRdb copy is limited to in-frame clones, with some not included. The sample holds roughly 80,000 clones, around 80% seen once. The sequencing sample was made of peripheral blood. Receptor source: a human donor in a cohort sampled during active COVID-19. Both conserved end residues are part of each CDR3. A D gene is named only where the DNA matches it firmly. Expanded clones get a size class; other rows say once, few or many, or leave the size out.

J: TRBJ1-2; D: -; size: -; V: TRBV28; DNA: TGTGCCAGCAGTTTTTTGTCACCCGAGTCCTCCGGCTACACCTTC; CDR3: CASSFLSPESSGYTF
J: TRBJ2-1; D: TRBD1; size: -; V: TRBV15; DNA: TGTGCCACCAGCGGTGGGGTGGGACAGGGCGACAATGAGCAGTTCTTC; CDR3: CATSGGVGQGDNEQFF
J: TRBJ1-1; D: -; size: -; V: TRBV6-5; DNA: TGTGCCAGCAGTTTTAACCCGGGATTTGAAGCTTTCTTT; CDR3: CASSFNPGFEAFF
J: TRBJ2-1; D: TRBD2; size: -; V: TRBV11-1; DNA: TGTGCCAGCAGCAGCGGGACTAGCGGGGTCAATGAGCAGTTCTTC; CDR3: CASSSGTSGVNEQFF
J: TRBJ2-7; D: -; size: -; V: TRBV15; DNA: TGTGCCACCAGCAGAAGGACAGATCCCTACGAGCAGTACTTC; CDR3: CATSRRTDPYEQYF
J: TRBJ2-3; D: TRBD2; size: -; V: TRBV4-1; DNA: TGCGCCAGCAGCCAAAACCCTTGGGCACAACTAGCGGGGGGCCGGGATACGCGGTATTTT; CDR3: CASSQNPWAQLAGGRDTRYF
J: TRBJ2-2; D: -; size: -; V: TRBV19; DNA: TGTGCCAGTAGTATACAGGTTTCCGGGGAGCTGTTTTTT; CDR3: CASSIQVSGELFF
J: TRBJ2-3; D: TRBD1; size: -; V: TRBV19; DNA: TGTGCCAGTAGTGCCAGGACAGGGAGTGCACCTGATACGCAGTATTTT; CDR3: CASSARTGSAPDTQYF
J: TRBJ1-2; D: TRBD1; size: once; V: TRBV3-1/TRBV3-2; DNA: TGTGCCAGCAGCCAAGGGACAGGTTATGGCTACACCTTC; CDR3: CASSQGTGYGYTF
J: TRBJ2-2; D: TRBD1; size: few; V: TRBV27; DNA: TGTGCCAGCAGTTTAGTATATCAGAAGCCGGGACAGGGGAACACCGGGGAGCTGTTTTTT; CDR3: CASSLVYQKPGQGNTGELFF
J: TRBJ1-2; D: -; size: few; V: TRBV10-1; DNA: TGCGCCAGCATTAGTGCTGCGGTCTATGGCTACACCTTC; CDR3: CASISAAVYGYTF
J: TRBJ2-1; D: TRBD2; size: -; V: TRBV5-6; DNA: TGTGCCAGCAGCTTTTCAGCGGGGGGGTTCACCTACAATGAGCAGTTCTTC; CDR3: CASSFSAGGFTYNEQFF
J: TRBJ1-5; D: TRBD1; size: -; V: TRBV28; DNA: TGTGCCAGCAGTCCCGACAGGGGCGGCAATCAGCCCCAGCATTTT; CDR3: CASSPDRGGNQPQHF
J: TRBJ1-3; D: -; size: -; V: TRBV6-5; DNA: TGTGCCAGCAGGACAGGACGCTCTGGAAACACCATATATTTT; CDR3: CASRTGRSGNTIYF
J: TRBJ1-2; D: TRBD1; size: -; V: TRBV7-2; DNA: TGTGCCAGCAGCTTAGCGCGACAGGGGATGTTAGGCTACACCTTC; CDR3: CASSLARQGMLGYTF
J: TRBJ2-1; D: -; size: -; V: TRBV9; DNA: TGTGCCAGCAGCGTAAAATATGGGCACCACAATGAGCAGTTCTTC; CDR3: CASSVKYGHHNEQFF
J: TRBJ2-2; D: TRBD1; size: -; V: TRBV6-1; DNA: TGTGCCAGCAGTGACCAGGGGGTGGAGCTGTTTTTT; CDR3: CASSDQGVELFF
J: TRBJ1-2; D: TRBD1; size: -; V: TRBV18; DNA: TGTGCCAGCTCACCACGGGGGACAGGGGGGTCTGGCTACACCTTC; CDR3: CASSPRGTGGSGYTF
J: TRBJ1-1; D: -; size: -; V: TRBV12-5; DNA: TGTGCTAGTGGTTTGGGACAGGCGATCACTGAAGCTTTCTTT; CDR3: CASGLGQAITEAFF
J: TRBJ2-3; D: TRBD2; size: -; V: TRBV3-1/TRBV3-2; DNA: TGTGCCAGCAGCCAGCCTGGACTAGCGGGGGGGCGCATGGATACGCAGTATTTT; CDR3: CASSQPGLAGGRMDTQYF
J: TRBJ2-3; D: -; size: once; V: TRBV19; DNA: TGTGCCAGTAGTATGGGGCAACAGGGAACGCAGTATTTT; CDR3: CASSMGQQGTQYF
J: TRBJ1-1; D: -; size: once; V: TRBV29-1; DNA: TGCAGCGCCCCGAGGGATGGAACTGAAGCTTTCTTT; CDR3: CSAPRDGTEAFF
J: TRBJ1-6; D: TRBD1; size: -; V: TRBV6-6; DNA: TGTGCCAGCAGAAGACAGGGGGCGCGCAATTCACCCCTCCACTTT; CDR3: CASRRQGARNSPLHF
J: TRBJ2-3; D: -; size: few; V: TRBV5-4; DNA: TGTGCCAGCAGCCTTAGCTCAGATACGCAGTATTTT; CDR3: CASSLSSDTQYF
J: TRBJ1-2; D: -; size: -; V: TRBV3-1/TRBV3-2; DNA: TGTGCCAGCAGCCAAGATCGGGGGAAGGGCTATGGCTACACCTTC; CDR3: CASSQDRGKGYGYTF
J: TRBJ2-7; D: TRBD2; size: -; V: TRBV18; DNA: TGTGCCAGCTCACCCTCGGGACTAGACTACGAGCAGTACTTC; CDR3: CASSPSGLDYEQYF
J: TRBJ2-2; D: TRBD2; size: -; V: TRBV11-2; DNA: TGTGCCAGCAGCCTTCAAGCGGGATCGAACACCGGGGAGCTGTTTTTT; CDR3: CASSLQAGSNTGELFF
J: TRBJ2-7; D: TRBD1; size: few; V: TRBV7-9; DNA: TGTGCCAGCAGCCCCGGGACAGGGACCGAGCAGTACTTC; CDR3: CASSPGTGTEQYF
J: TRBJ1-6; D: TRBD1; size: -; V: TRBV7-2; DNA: TGTGCCAGCAGCATCCACAGGGGATCCTATAATTCACCCCTCCACTTT; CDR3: CASSIHRGSYNSPLHF
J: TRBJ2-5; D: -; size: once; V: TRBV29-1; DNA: TGCAGCGTAGTACCGGGACACCTCCAAGAGACCCAGTACTTC; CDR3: CSVVPGHLQETQYF
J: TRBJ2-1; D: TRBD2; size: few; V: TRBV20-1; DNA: TGCAGTGCTAGTAAAAGCGGGGTCTCCTCCTACAATGAGCAGTTCTTC; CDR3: CSASKSGVSSYNEQFF
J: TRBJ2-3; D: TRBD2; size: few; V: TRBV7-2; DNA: TGTGCCAGCAGCTTAGTATTCGTAGCGGGGGGGGCAAATACGCAGTATTTT; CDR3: CASSLVFVAGGANTQYF
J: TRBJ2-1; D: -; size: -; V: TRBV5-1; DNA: TGCGCCAGCAGCTTGTCGACAGTTGATTTGTTCTTC; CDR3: CASSLSTVDLFF
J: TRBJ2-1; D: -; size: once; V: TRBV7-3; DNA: TGTGCCAGCAGCGACCCGACAGGATTTTTCTACAATGAGCAGTTCTTC; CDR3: CASSDPTGFFYNEQFF
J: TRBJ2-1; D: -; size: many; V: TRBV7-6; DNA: TGTGCCAGCAGCTCCCGGGTCGACAATGAGCAGTTCTTC; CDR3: CASSSRVDNEQFF
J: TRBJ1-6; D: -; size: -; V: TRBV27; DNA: TGTGCCAGCAGTTTATACCTCCTGGATAGCAATTCACCCCTCCACTTT; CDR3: CASSLYLLDSNSPLHF
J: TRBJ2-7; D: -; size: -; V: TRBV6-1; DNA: TGTGCCAGCAGTGAAGGTCCGGGTCCGACCTACGAGCAGTACTTC; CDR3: CASSEGPGPTYEQYF
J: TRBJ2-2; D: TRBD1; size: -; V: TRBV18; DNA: TGTGCCAGCTCACCGGACAGGGGGAACACCGGGGAGCTGTTTTTT; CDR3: CASSPDRGNTGELFF
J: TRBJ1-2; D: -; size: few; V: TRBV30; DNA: TGTGCCTGGAGTGTAAGTCGGACAAACTATGGCTACACCTTC; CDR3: CAWSVSRTNYGYTF
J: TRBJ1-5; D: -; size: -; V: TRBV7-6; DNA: TGTGCCAGCAGCCAGGGCGTTAGGGGCAATCAGCCCCAGCATTTT; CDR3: CASSQGVRGNQPQHF
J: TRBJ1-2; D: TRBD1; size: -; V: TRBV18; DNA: TGTGCCAGCTCACCAGCAGGGGGCGACTATGGCTACACCTTC; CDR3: CASSPAGGDYGYTF
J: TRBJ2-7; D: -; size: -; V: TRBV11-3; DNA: TGTGCCAGCAGTCCAGGCGGGGCCCACGAGCAGTACTTC; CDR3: CASSPGGAHEQYF
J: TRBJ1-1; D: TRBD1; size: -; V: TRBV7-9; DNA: TGTGCCAGCAGTATCACAGGGGCGGGGAACACTGAAGCTTTCTTT; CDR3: CASSITGAGNTEAFF
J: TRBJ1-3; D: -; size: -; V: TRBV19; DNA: TGTGCCTCCCAACCCTCACTCCGAGCAGGAAACACCATATATTTT; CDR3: CASQPSLRAGNTIYF
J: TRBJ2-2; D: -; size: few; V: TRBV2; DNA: TGTGCCAGCAGGCCTCAGGGACTGAACGTGGGGGAGCTGTTTTTT; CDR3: CASRPQGLNVGELFF
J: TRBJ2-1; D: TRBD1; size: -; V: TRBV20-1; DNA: TGCAGTGCTAGTCCCCTGACAGGGAACCATGAGCAGTTCTTC; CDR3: CSASPLTGNHEQFF